This TCR beta chain was sequenced during a study of spatial heterogeneity in lung cancer. The wider study: Every unique TCR and UMI combination, on average, appeared more than ten times in raw reads.

This clonotype was found a few times. Its target is unknown. Unique molecular identifiers, one per molecule, were present on every TCR cDNA molecule. From the 5' RACE reads, TCRdb called clonotypes with MiXCR, one entry per CDR3 protein. The data show around 89,000 distinct CDR3 sequences, with approximately 12% seen just once and just over 40% held by the top ten. General study points: Ubiquitous, expanded tumor-derived TCRs were more frequently observed in blood at resection than at follow-up.

The CDR3 is 14 amino acids. Germline V CDR1 and CDR2: SGHRS, YFSETQ. The V and J ends lost 2 bases and 6 bases respectively, with 12 bases between them. Time point meaning: sample taken at primary tumor resection. Whole RNA from tumor, nontumor lung or frozen PBMC was sequenced unsorted. The donors, 60 to 80 patients with untreated early-stage non-small cell lung cancer, provided the samples. The specimen was PBMCs, collected at surgery. The V gene is TRBV5-1, the J gene TRBJ2-1; D is uncertain. The sequence was obtained from a male donor with early-stage non-small cell lung cancer. The DNA for the CDR3 is TGCGCCAGCAGCTTATCAGGAGTCGCCAATGAGCAGTTCTTC. Residues: CASSLSGVANEQFF.